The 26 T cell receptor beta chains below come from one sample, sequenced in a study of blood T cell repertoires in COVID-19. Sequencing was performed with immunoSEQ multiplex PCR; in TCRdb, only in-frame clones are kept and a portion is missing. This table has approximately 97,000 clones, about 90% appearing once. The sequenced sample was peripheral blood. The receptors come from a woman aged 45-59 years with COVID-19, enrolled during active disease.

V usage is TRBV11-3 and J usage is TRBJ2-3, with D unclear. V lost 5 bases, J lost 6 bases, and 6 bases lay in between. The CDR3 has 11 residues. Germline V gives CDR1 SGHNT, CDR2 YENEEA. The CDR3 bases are TGTGCCAGCAGCGGGCCGGATACGCAGTATTTT. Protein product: CASSGPDTQYF.

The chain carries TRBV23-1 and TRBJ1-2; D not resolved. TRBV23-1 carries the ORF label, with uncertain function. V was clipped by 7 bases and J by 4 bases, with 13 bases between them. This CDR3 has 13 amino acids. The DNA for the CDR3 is TGCGCCAGCACCCAGGAGGGTGTCTATGGCTACACCTTC. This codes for CASTQEGVYGYTF.

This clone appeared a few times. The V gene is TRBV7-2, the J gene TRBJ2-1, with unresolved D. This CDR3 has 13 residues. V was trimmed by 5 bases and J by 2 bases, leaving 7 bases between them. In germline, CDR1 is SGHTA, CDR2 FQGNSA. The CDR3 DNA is TGTGCCAGCAGCCCGGTCCCCTACAATGAGCAGTTCTTC. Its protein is CASSPVPYNEQFF.

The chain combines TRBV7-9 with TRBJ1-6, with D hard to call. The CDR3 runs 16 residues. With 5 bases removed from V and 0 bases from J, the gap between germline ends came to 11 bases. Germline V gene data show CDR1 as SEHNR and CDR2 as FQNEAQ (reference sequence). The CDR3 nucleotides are TGTGCCAGCAGCGAGGTTGGAGCCTCCTATAATTCACCCCTCCACTTT. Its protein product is CASSEVGASYNSPLHF.

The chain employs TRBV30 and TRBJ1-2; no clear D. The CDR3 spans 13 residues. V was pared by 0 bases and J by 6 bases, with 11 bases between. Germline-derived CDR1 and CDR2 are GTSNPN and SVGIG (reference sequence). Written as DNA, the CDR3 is TGTGCCTGGAGTGTAAGCGGGTTCCATGGCTACACCTTC. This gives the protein CAWSVSGFHGYTF.

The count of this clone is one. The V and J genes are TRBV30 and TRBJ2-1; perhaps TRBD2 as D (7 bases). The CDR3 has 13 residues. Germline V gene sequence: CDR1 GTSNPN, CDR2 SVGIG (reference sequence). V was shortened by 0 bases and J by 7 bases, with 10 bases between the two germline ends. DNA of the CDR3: TGTGCCTGGAGTGTTGGGGGGGCAAATGAGCAGTTCTTC. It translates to CAWSVGGANEQFF.

CDR3 DNA: TGTGCCACCAGTGATTCGACCCACAGGCAATGGGGTGGCACTGAAGCTTTCTTT. Translating it yields CATSDSTHRQWGGTEAFF. The rearrangement uses TRBV24-1 and TRBJ1-1, with D perhaps matching TRBD1 (5 bases). The CDR3 length is 18 residues. Trimming took off 2 bases at V and 4 bases at J, with 22 bases between the two ends. Per the germline V gene, CDR1 is KGHDR and CDR2 is SFDVKD.

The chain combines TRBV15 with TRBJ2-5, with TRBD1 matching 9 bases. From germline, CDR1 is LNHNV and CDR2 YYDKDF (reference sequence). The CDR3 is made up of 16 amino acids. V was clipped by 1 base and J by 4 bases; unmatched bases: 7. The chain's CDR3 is CATSRAGQGIGETQYF. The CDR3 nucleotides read TGTGCCACCAGCAGAGCTGGACAGGGGATCGGAGAGACCCAGTACTTC.

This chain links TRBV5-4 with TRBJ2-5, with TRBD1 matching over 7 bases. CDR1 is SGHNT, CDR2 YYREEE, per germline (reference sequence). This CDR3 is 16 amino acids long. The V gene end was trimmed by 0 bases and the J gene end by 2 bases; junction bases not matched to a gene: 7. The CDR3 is CASSLDPGGSQETQYF. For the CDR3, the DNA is TGTGCCAGCAGCTTGGATCCAGGGGGATCACAAGAGACCCAGTACTTC.

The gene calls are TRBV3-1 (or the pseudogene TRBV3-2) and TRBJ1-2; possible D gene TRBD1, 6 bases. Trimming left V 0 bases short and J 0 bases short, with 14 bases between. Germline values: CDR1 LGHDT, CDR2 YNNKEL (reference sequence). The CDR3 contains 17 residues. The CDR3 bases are TGTGCCAGCAGCCAAGAAGACAGGCGGATTCCTAACTATGGCTACACCTTC. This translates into CASSQEDRRIPNYGYTF.

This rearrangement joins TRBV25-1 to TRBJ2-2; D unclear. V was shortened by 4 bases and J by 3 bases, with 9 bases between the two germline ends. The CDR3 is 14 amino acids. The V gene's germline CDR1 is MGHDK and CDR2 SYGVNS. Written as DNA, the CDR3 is TGTGCCAGCAGTGTTCGGGTCGACACCGGGGAGCTGTTTTTT. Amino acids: CASSVRVDTGELFF.

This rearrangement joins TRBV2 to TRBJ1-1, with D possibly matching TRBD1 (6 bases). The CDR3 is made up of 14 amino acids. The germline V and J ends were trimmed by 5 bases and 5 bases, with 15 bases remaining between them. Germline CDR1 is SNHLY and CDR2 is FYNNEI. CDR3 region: CASSSLTGGTEAFF. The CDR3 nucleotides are TGTGCCAGCAGTTCCCTGACAGGCGGGACTGAAGCTTTCTTT.

The CDR3 DNA follows: TGTGCCAGTAGATCGTTGGGGGCCACCGGGGAGCTGTTTTTT. Translating it yields CASRSLGATGELFF. The chain joins TRBV19 to TRBJ2-2; weak D call: TRBD1 (6 bases). This CDR3 comprises 14 residues. The germline gives CDR1 LNHDA, CDR2 SQIVND (reference sequence). Trimming stripped 6 bases from V and 4 bases from J, with 12 bases between.

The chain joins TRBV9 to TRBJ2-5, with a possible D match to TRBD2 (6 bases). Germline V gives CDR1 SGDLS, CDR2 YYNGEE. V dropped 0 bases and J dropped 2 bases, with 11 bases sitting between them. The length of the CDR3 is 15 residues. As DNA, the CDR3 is TGTGCCAGCAGCGTAGGGGTGGCGGGACAAGAGACCCAGTACTTC. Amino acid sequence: CASSVGVAGQETQYF.

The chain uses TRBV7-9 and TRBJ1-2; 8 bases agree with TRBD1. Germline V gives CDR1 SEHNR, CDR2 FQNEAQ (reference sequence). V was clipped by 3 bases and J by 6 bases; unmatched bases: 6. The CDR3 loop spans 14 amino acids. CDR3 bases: TGTGCCAGCAGCTTCGCGGACAGGGCAAATGGCTACACCTTC. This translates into CASSFADRANGYTF.

CDR3 bases: TGTGCCAGCAGTTTTTCGGGGTTCCAAGAGACCCAGTACTTC. Amino acid sequence: CASSFSGFQETQYF. This chain connects TRBV28 to TRBJ2-5, with D possibly matching TRBD2 (5 bases). Per the germline V gene, CDR1 is MDHEN and CDR2 is SYDVKM. CDR3 length equals 14 residues. V lost 3 bases, J lost 1 base, and 9 bases lay in between.

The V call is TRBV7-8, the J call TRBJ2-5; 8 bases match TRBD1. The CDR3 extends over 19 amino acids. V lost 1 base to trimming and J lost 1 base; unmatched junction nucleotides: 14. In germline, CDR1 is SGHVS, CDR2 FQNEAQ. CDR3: CASSLVDLQGGYLQETQYF. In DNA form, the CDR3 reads TGTGCCAGCAGCTTAGTCGACCTACAGGGGGGCTACCTCCAAGAGACCCAGTACTTC.

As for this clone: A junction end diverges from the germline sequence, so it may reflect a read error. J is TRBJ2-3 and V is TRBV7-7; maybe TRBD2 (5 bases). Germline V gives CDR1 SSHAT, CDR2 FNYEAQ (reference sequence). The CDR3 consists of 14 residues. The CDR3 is CASSPEFSEDTQYF. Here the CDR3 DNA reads TGTGCTAGCAGCCCAGAATTTAGCGAAGATACGCAGTATTTT. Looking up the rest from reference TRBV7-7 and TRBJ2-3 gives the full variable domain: GAGVSQSPRYKVTKRGQDVTLRCDPISSHATLYWYQQALGQGPEFLTYFNYEAQPDKSGLPSDRFSAERPEGSISTLTIQRTEQRDSAMYRCASSPEFSEDTQYFGPGTRLTVL.

CDR3 in amino acids: CASSPEQGWYEQYF. The CDR3 DNA sequence: TGTGCCAGCAGCCCCGAGCAGGGGTGGTACGAGCAGTACTTC. J is TRBJ2-7 and V is TRBV3-1 (or the pseudogene TRBV3-2); a weak D match, TRBD1 (6 bases). Between the trimmed V and J ends, which lost 4 bases and 4 bases, there was a span of 14 bases. This CDR3 contains 14 residues. Germline V gene sequence: CDR1 LGHDT, CDR2 YNNKEL (reference sequence).

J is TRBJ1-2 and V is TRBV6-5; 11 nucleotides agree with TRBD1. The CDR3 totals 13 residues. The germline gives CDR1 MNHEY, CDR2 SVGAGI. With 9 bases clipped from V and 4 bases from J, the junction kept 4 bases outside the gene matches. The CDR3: CASRTGGFYGYTF. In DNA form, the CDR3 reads TGTGCCAGTCGGACAGGGGGCTTCTATGGCTACACCTTC.

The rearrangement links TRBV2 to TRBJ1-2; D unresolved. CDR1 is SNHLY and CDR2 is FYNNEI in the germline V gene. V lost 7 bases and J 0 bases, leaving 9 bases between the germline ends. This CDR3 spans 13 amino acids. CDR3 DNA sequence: TGTGCCAGCATTTTAGAGACTAACTATGGCTACACCTTC. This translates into CASILETNYGYTF. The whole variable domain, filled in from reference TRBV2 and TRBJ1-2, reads EPEVTQTPSHQVTQMGQEVILRCVPISNHLYFYWYRQILGQKVEFLVSFYNNEISEKSEIFDDQFSVERPDGSNFTLKIRSTKLEDSAMYFCASILETNYGYTFGSGTRLTVV.

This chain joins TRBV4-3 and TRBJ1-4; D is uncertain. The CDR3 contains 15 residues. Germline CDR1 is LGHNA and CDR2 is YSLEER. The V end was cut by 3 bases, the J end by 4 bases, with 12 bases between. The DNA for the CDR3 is TGCGCCAGCAGCCACACGCCGGAGAATAATGAAAAACTGTTTTTT. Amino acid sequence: CASSHTPENNEKLFF.

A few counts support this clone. CDR3 protein: CASTYSNQPQHF. CDR3 coding DNA: TGTGCCAGCACCTATAGCAATCAGCCCCAGCATTTT. V and J are TRBV28 and TRBJ1-5; the D is unclear. The V gene's germline CDR1 is MDHEN and CDR2 SYDVKM. Trimming cost V 7 bases and J 0 bases, with 4 bases left between them. The CDR3 spans 12 residues. Full variable domain (missing parts from reference TRBV28 and TRBJ1-5): DVKVTQSSRYLVKRTGEKVFLECVQDMDHENMFWYRQDPGLGLRLIYFSYDVKMKEKGDIPEGYSVSREKKERFSLILESASTNQTSMYLCASTYSNQPQHFGDGTRLSIL.

The CDR3 sequence is CASSQEGPRDAFF. CDR3 bases: TGTGCCAGCAGCCAAGAAGGCCCCAGGGATGCTTTCTTT. The chain employs TRBV3-1 (or the pseudogene TRBV3-2) and TRBJ1-1; a possible D gene is TRBD1 (5 bases). Germline lookup yields CDR1 LGHDT and CDR2 YNNKEL (reference sequence). V was trimmed by 0 bases and J by 11 bases, leaving 13 bases between them. This CDR3 has 13 residues.

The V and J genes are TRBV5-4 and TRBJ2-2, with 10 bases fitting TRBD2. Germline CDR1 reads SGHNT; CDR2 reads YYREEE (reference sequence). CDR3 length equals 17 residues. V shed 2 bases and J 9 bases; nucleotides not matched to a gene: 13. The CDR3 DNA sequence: TGTGCCAGCAGCTTAGGTCTTAGCGGGGGGATCCACCGGGAGCTGTTTTTT. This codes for CASSLGLSGGIHRELFF.

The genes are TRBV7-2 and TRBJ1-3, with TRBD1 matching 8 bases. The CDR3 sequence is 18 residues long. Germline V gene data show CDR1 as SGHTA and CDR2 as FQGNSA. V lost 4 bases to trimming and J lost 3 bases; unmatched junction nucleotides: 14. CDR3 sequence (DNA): TGTGCCAGCAGCTCCTCCCCAGGGGGCGCTCTAGATGGAAACACCATATATTTT. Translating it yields CASSSSPGGALDGNTIYF.